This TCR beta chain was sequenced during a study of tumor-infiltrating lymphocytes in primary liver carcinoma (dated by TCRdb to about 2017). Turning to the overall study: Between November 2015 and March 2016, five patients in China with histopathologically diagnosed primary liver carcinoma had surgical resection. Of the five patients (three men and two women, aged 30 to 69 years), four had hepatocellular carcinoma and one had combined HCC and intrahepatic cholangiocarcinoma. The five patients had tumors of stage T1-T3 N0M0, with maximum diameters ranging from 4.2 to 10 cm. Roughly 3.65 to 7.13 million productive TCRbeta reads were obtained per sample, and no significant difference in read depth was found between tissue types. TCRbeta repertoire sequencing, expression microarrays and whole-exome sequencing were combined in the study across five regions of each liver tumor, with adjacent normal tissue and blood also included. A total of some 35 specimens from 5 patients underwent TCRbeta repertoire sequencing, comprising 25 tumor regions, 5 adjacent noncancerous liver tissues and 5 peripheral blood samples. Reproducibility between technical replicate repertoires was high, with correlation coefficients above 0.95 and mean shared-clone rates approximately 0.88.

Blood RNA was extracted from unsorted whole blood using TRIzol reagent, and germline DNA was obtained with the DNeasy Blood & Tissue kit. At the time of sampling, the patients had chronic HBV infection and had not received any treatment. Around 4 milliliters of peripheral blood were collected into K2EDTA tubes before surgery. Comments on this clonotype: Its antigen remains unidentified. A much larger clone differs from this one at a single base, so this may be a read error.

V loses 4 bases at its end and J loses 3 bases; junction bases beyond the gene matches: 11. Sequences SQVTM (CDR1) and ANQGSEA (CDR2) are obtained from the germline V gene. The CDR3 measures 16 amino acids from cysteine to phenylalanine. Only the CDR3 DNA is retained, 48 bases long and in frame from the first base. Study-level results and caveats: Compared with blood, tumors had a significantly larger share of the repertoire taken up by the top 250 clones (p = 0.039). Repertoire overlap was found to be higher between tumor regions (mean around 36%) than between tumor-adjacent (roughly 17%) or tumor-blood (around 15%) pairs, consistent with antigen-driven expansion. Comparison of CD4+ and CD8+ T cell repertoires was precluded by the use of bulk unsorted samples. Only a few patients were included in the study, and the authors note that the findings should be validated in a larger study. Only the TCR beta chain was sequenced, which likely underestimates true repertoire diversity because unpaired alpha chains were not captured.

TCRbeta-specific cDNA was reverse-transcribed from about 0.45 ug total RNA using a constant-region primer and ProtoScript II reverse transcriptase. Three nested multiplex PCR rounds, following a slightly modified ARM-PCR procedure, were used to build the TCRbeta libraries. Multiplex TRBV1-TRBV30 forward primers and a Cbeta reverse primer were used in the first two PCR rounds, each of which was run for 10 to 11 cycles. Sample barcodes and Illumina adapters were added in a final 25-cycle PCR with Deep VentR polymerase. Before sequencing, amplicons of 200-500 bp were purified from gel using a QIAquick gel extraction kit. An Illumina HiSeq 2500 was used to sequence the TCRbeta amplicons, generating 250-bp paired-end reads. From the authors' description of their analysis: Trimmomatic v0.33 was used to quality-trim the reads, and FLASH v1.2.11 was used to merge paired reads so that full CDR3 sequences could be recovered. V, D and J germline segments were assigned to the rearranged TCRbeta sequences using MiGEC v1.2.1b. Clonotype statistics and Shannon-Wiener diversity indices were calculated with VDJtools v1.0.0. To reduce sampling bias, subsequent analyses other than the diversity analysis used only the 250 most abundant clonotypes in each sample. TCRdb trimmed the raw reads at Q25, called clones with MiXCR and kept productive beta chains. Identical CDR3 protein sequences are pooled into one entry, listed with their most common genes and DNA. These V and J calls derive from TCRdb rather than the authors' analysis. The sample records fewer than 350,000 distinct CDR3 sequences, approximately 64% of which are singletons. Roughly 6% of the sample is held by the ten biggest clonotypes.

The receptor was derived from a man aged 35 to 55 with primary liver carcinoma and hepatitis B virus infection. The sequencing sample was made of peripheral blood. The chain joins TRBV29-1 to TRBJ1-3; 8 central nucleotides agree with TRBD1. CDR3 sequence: CSVALLTGGGGNTIYF. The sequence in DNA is TGCAGCGTTGCGCTACTTACAGGGGGAGGTGGAAACACCATATATTTT.